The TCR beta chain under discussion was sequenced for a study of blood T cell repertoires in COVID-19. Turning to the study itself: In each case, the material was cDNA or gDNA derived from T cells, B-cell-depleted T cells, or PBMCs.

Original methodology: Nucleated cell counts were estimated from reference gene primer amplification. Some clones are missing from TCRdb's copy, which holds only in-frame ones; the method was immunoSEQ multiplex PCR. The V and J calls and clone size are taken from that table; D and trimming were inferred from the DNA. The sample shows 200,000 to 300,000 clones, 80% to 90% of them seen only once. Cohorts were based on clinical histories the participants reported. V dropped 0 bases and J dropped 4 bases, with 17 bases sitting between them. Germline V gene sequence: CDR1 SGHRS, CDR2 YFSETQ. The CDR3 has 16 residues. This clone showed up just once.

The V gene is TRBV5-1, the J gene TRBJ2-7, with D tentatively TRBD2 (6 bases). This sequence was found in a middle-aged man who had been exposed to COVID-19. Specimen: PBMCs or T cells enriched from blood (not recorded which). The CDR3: CASSLGGRAGIYEQYF. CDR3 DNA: TGCGCCAGCAGCTTGGGAGGCCGGGCGGGAATATACGAGCAGTACTTC.